The TCR beta chain described here comes from a study of PD-1 blockade in classical Hodgkin lymphoma (dated by TCRdb to 2018 to 2021). At the level of the whole study: Nivolumab dosing was 3 mg/kg intravenously every 2 weeks, continuing until either disease progression or unacceptable toxicity. A peripheral blood immune signature of response to PD-1 blockade in classical Hodgkin lymphoma was defined using TCR beta sequencing and CyTOF.

The Qiagen DNeasy kit was used to extract genomic DNA both from unsorted PBMCs and from the negatively selected CD4+ and CD8+ fractions. TCR beta CDR3 regions were amplified by immunoSEQ multiplex PCR using primers annealing to V and J segments. Amplification bias was minimized using a synthetic immune receptor repertoire, and residual bias was removed computationally after sequencing. In the authors' own workflow: Repertoire diversity was quantified as the Shannon entropy index using custom Python scripts. Unsorted, CD4+ and CD8+ repertoires were analyzed separately, except for combined analyses in which CD4+ and CD8+ sequences were merged in silico. A clone counted as expanded when the clone's frequency after treatment rose at least 2-fold relative to C1D1, and clones undetected at baseline were given a pseudocount of 0.5. Clones with 0 or 1 copy at C1D1 were classified as singleton clones, and clones with 2 or more copies were classified as non-singleton clones. Clones expanded in unsorted samples were assigned a CD4+, CD8+ or unknown annotation through matching of protein sequences in sorted samples from the same patient. Wilcoxon tests on paired samples were used to test changes in diversity from C1D1 to C4D1. As stored in TCRdb, this immuneACCESS dataset retains in-frame rearrangements with V and J assigned. A fraction of the clones does not appear; measured against another copy, unresolved V genes explain less than half of the discrepancy, and the remainder lacks a known reason. The V and J calls and clone size come from that table; D and trimming were worked out from the DNA. The sample records about 41,000 clones, 55% to 70% of which are singletons. Jointly, the top ten make up about 2.6% of the sample.

Results and caveats for the whole study, not just this receptor: Newly diagnosed patients were reported to have lower baseline TCR diversity than healthy donors, and relapsed/refractory patients were reported to have lower baseline TCR diversity still. Diversity was lower in patients who began nivolumab less than 1 year after ASCT, so these patients were left out of later analyses to avoid confounding by immune reconstitution. By C4D1, a significant rise was seen in CD4+ TCR diversity but not in CD8+ TCR diversity (p=0.0027 vs p=0.16), and the rise was most apparent among complete responders (p=0.02). Among trial patients, those achieving complete response had baseline diversity similar to that of newly diagnosed patients, while diversity was significantly lower in partial responders and progressors. The study was limited to a single clinical trial cohort, and causes of repertoire differences, possibly disease activity or prior therapy, remained undefined.

Concerning this clone itself: Its antigen target is currently unknown. Base qualities are not recorded, but no much larger clone differs from it by a single base.

The CDR3 goes from the cysteine to the phenylalanine over 13 residues. CDR3 DNA is the only sequence kept; it has 39 bases, read in frame from the first base. V drops 5 bases and J drops 6 bases, leaving 15 bases in between. Via the germline V gene (reference sequence), CDR1 is SGHKS and CDR2 YYEKEE. The time point label here, explained by the study, means: cycle 4 day 1 (C4D1), after less than 7 weeks of nivolumab. Every trial patient had relapsed following autologous stem cell transplantation, and prior brentuximab vedotin exposure was what differed among cohorts A, B and C. A total of over 50 patients with relapsed/refractory classical Hodgkin lymphoma made up the trial cohort, and each patient's best overall response was complete response, partial response or progressive disease. Trial patients were treated with single-agent nivolumab in the multi-cohort phase II CheckMate 205 trial. An independent review committee assessed best overall response using the 2007 International Working Group response criteria. Trial PBMCs were collected just before the start of nivolumab (C1D1) and during therapy at cycle 2 day 1 and cycle 4 day 1. Peripheral blood was collected in 8 mL Vacutainer Cell Preparation Tubes, from which PBMCs were isolated by centrifugation and then cryopreserved.

Material: peripheral blood mononuclear cells (PBMCs), obtained before the fourth cycle of nivolumab. The clonotype was recovered from a human donor with classical Hodgkin lymphoma. The chain joins TRBV5-5 to TRBJ2-7; the D gene assignment is ambiguous. The DNA sequence is given as TGTGCCAGCAGTGGTAAGGCTGGCGTCGAGCAGTACTTC. This codes for CASSGKAGVEQYF. Reference TRBV5-5 and TRBJ2-7 genes cover what lies past the CDR3, so the full variable domain is DAGVTQSPTHLIKTRGQQVTLRCSPISGHKSVSWYQQVLGQGPQFIFQYYEKEERGRGNFPDRFSARQFPNYSSELNVNALLLGDSALYLCASSGKAGVEQYFGPGTRLTVT.